This TCR beta chain was sequenced for a study of radiation and T cells in renal cell carcinoma. Study-wide results and limits: In blood, top tumor clones expanded by 2 weeks, shrinking by 4.

Of note for this clone: Its antigen is undetermined.

This table comes from immunoSEQ multiplex PCR, and its TCRdb copy is limited to in-frame clones, with some not included. There are roughly 130,000 clones in the sample; about 88% occur only once, and around 11% lies in the top ten. Per germline, CDR1 LGHNA and CDR2 YSLEER. The CDR3 has 15 residues. With 0 bases removed from V and 2 bases from J, the gap between germline ends came to 10 bases. The sample's time point: baseline pretreatment blood. The treatment was: 15 Gy SBRT to primary tumor, nephrectomy 4 weeks later. Blood was sampled at baseline, 2 weeks and 4 weeks after SBRT. The tumor was a clear cell renal cell carcinoma.

The receptor was isolated from a woman aged 45-65 years with renal cell carcinoma. The source was blood, collected from a patient whose treatment included radiotherapy and nephrectomy. The chain is built from TRBV4-3 and TRBJ1-2, with a possible D match to TRBD1 (6 bases). As DNA, the CDR3 is TGCGCCAGCAGCCAAGAAAGAACAGGGAACTATGGCTACACCTTC. Its translation is CASSQERTGNYGYTF.